The TCR beta chain described here comes from a study of OX40 agonist ivuxolimab in advanced cancers. Study outcomes and limitations: Clonal expansion among partial responders at 0.1-3.0 mg/kg ranked near the lowest.

This table comes from immunoSEQ multiplex PCR, and its TCRdb copy is limited to in-frame clones, with some not included. Among 60,000 to 75,000 clones listed, 84% were seen once. With regard to this clone: The antigen is not known.

The CDR3 loop spans 15 amino acids. Germline V lookup: CDR1 SGHRS, CDR2 YFSETQ. V was clipped by 4 bases and J by 9 bases, with 17 bases between them. The chain employs TRBV5-1 and TRBJ1-6; possibly TRBD1 for D (5 bases). Sequencing was performed on CD4+ or CD8+ T cells sorted from blood, taken in a trial of the OX40 agonist ivuxolimab. This sequence was found in an adult with an advanced solid tumor such as melanoma, head and neck, liver or kidney cancer. The CDR3 DNA sequence: TGCGCCAGCAGCCCGGGACTTTTAGGAGGTTCACCCCTCCACTTT. The encoded protein is CASSPGLLGGSPLHF.